This T cell receptor beta chain is from a study of T cell responses to AZD1222 COVID-19 vaccine. Concerning this clone itself: Its antigen is undetermined.

The length of the CDR3 is 16 residues. V was clipped by 0 bases and J by 1 base, with 10 bases between them. The germline gives CDR1 MNHEY, CDR2 SVGAGI. Assay used: immunoSEQ multiplex PCR; TCRdb lists only in-frame clones, some missing. Here the sample spans nearly 110,000 clones, around nine tenths being singletons. Regarding the study as a whole: A mostly white British donor set with more females was recruited, and clonal diversity was possibly underestimated.

The sample in question was peripheral blood, obtained 28 days after the second AZD1222 dose. V gene TRBV6-5 combines with J gene TRBJ2-1; possibly TRBD1 or TRBD2 for D (5 bases each). The sequence was obtained from an adult who received the AZD1222 COVID-19 vaccine. The DNA of the CDR3 is TGTGCCAGCAGTTACTCGGCAGGGAGTTCCTACAATGAGCAGTTCTTC. Its translation is CASSYSAGSSYNEQFF.